The source of this T cell receptor (beta chain) is a study of blood T cell repertoires in COVID-19. About the study: From the United States, Italy and Spain came samples of acute and convalescent COVID-19.

Using immunoSEQ multiplex PCR, the repertoire was profiled, and TCRdb retains in-frame clones only, with some absent. The sample records around 280,000 clones, 90% being singletons. This CDR3 has 14 residues. Germline lookup yields CDR1 MDHEN and CDR2 SYDVKM. The V segment lost 6 bases and the J segment 6 bases; nucleotides outside the gene matches: 8. Across about two dozen US areas, participants ranged in age from roughly 18 to 89 years. Sequencing used PBMCs or T cells enriched from blood (not recorded which). The chain has TRBV28 and TRBJ2-1; 7 nucleotides agree with TRBD2. The origin of this receptor is a woman aged 18 to 35 with acute COVID-19. In DNA, the CDR3 is TGTGCCAGCAGCCCCCGGGGGGAGACCAATGAGCAGTTCTTC. Translating gives CASSPRGETNEQFF.